These 9 T cell receptor beta chains came from one sample sequenced in a study of Graves' ophthalmopathy and Graves' hyperthyroidism. RNA transcripts were the template, and TCR beta CDR3 regions were amplified from them. RT-PCR in the first round used HTBI primers; a second-round multiplex PCR followed. One entry per CDR3 protein, called by TCRdb with MiXCR from the multiplex PCR reads. The sample includes 1 million to 1.3 million distinct CDR3 sequences, about two fifths seen only once; the top ten take 11%. Source material: peripheral blood or thyroid tissue (not recorded which). The receptor set was obtained from an adult man with Graves' hyperthyroidism.

This clonotype showed up many times. This chain joins TRBV5-1 and TRBJ2-1; D is unresolved. CDR1 and CDR2 (germline): SGHRS, YFSETQ. The CDR3 is made up of 14 amino acids. The V gene lost 2 bases and the J gene lost 4 bases, with 10 bases spanning the gap. The CDR3: CASSFEAAYNEQFF. The DNA of the CDR3 is TGCGCCAGCAGCTTCGAGGCAGCTTACAATGAGCAGTTCTTC.

The chain uses TRBV15 and TRBJ2-7, with a tentative D call TRBD1 (5 bases). Germline V gene sequence: CDR1 LNHNV, CDR2 YYDKDF (reference sequence). V was trimmed by 3 bases and J by 5 bases, leaving 14 bases between them. CDR3 size: 14 residues. CDR3 DNA: TGTGCCACCAGCAGCTACCGGATCAGGGACGAGCAGTACTTC. It specifies CATSSYRIRDEQYF.

V gene TRBV30 combines with J gene TRBJ2-2, with 7 bases that match TRBD1. This CDR3 is 14 amino acids long. V lost 8 bases, J lost 4 bases, and 10 bases stayed unmatched. Germline V gene lookup returns CDR1 GTSNPN and CDR2 SVGIG (reference sequence). The CDR3 DNA sequence: TGTGCCGGACTGACAGGGATGGTCACCGGGGAGCTGTTTTTT. The encoded protein is CAGLTGMVTGELFF.

This clonotype was seen only a few times. The CDR3, as DNA: TGTGCCAGCAGTCATGGACAGTTGGCCGGGGAGCTGTTTTTT. As protein: CASSHGQLAGELFF. The chain couples TRBV6-5 to TRBJ2-2; D might be TRBD1 (6 bases). Germline loops: CDR1 MNHEY, CDR2 SVGAGI. The ends were cut back, 5 bases at V and 6 bases at J, with 13 bases in the middle. CDR3 length equals 14 residues.

This clonotype was picked up many times. This sequence joins TRBV20-1 and TRBJ1-4, with D hard to call. The V end was cut by 1 base, the J end by 5 bases, with 8 bases between. Germline CDR1 is DFQATT and CDR2 is SNEGSKA (reference sequence). The length of the CDR3 is 13 residues. This CDR3 is CSARGGPNEKLFF. The CDR3 nucleotides read TGCAGTGCTAGAGGTGGGCCGAATGAAAAACTGTTTTTT.

This clonotype came up many times. The chain joins TRBV20-1 to TRBJ1-1; 10 nucleotides align to TRBD1. The germline V gene encodes CDR1 DFQATT and CDR2 SNEGSKA (reference sequence). This CDR3 is built from 15 residues. V was clipped by 0 bases and J by 5 bases; unmatched bases: 6. CDR3: CSAREYGDRGTEAFF. CDR3 coding DNA: TGCAGTGCTAGAGAGTATGGGGACAGGGGAACTGAAGCTTTCTTT.

The rearrangement uses TRBV20-1 and TRBJ2-7, with 8 bases identical to TRBD2. CDR1 is DFQATT and CDR2 is SNEGSKA in the germline V gene (reference sequence). The CDR3 spans 16 residues. J gave up 0 bases and V 5 bases, and 12 bases lay outside the gene matches. CDR3 nucleotides: TGCAGTGCTTGGGGACTAGGCAACCCAAACTCCTACGAGCAGTACTTC. As protein: CSAWGLGNPNSYEQYF.

The chain is built from TRBV25-1 and TRBJ2-5; 9 bases agree with TRBD1. The CDR3 contains 15 residues. Germline CDR1 is MGHDK and CDR2 is SYGVNS. The junction had 8 bases not matched to a gene; V was cut back by 5 bases and J by 4 bases. In nucleotides, the CDR3 is TGTGCCAGCAGTCCGGGACAGGGTGGCGTAGAGACCCAGTACTTC. Residues: CASSPGQGGVETQYF.

V and J are TRBV12-5 and TRBJ1-3; possible D gene TRBD1, 5 bases. This CDR3 contains 17 residues. Germline CDR1 is LGHNT and CDR2 is FRNRAP. The V and J ends lost 4 bases and 0 bases respectively, with 16 bases between them. The CDR3 DNA sequence: TGTGCTAGTGGTTGGCCGTGGGGGAGAGACTCTGGAAACACCATATATTTT. Translated: CASGWPWGRDSGNTIYF. Filled out from reference TRBV12-5 and TRBJ1-3, the complete variable domain reads DARVTQTPRHKVTEMGQEVTMRCQPILGHNTVFWYRQTMMQGLELLAYFRNRAPLDDSGMPKDRFSAEMPDATLATLKIQPSEPRDSAVYFCASGWPWGRDSGNTIYFGEGSWLTVV.